This T cell receptor (beta chain) is drawn from a study of Graves' ophthalmopathy and Graves' hyperthyroidism. Study overall: Researchers obtained peripheral blood at initial diagnosis, before any treatment had begun. The study, taken as a whole, reports: Blood was where most expanded thyroid clonotypes above 0.001 frequency also turned up.

This clonotype was detected only a few times. Its matching antigen is unknown. CDR3 regions of TCR beta were amplified from RNA transcripts. An initial RT-PCR round employing HTBI primers preceded a second-round multiplex PCR. TCRdb reprocessed the multiplex PCR reads via MiXCR and lists one record per CDR3 protein. Altogether about half a million distinct CDR3 sequences are present, 13% to 15% being singletons, with the ten largest covering approximately 9.8%. Germline V gene lookup returns CDR1 MNHNS and CDR2 SASEGT. The CDR3 spans 12 residues. The ends lost 11 bases at V and 8 bases at J; junction bases unmatched: 6. Patients were excluded if they had other autoimmune diseases or uncontrolled infections, and likewise if pregnancy or lactation applied.

Source material: blood. This TCR was sampled from a woman in her 30s with Graves' ophthalmopathy. The chain carries TRBV6-1 and TRBJ2-4, with 10 bases matching TRBD2. DNA for the CDR3: TGTGCCTCTGGGACTAGCGAGTACATTCAGTACTTC. Protein sequence: CASGTSEYIQYF.